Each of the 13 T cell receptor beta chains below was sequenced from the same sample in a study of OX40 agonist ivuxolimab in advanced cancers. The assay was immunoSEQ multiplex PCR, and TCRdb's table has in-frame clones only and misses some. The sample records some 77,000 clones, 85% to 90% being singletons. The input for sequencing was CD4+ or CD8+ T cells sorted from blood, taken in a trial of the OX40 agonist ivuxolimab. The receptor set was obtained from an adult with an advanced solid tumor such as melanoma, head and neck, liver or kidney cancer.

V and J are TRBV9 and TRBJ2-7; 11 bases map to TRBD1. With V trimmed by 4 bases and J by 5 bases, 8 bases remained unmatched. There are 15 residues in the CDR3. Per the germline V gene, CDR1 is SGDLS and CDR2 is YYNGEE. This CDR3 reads CASSLGQGVFHEQYF. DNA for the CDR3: TGTGCCAGCAGCCTGGGACAGGGGGTATTCCACGAGCAGTACTTC.

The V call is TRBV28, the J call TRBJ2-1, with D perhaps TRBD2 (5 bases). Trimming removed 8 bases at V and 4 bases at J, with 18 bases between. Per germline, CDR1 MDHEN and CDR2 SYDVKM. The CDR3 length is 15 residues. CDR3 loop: CASCSWGVGYNEQFF. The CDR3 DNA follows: TGTGCCAGCTGTTCATGGGGAGTGGGTTACAATGAGCAGTTCTTC.

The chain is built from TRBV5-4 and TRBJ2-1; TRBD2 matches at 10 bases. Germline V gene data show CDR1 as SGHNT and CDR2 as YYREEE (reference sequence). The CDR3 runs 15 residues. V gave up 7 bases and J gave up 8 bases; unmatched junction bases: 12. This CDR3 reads CASGVSAGGPHEQFF. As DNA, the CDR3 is TGTGCCAGCGGTGTATCAGCGGGAGGGCCTCATGAGCAGTTCTTC.

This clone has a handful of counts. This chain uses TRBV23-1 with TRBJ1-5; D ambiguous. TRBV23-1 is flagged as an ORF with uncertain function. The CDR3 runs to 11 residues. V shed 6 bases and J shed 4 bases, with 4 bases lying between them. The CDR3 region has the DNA TGCGCCAGCAGGGGTAATCAGCCCCAGCATTTT. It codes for CASRGNQPQHF.

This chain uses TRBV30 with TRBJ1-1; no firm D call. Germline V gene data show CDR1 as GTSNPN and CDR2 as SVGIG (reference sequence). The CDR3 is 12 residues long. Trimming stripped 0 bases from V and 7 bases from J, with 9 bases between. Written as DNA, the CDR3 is TGTGCCTGGAGTGTACAGATCCTTGAAGCTTTCTTT. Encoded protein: CAWSVQILEAFF.

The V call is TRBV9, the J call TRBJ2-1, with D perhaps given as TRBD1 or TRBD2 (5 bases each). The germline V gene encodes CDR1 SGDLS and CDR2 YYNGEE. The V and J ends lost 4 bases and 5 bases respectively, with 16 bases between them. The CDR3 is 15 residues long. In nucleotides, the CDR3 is TGTGCCAGCAGCTCGGGACCATTTTATGACAATGAGCAGTTCTTC. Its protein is CASSSGPFYDNEQFF.

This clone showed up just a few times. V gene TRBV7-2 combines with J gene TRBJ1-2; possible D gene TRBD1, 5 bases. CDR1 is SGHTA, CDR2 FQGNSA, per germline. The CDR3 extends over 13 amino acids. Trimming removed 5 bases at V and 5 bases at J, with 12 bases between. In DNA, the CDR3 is TGTGCCAGCAGCCGGGACGGCCGATATGGCTACACCTTC. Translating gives CASSRDGRYGYTF.

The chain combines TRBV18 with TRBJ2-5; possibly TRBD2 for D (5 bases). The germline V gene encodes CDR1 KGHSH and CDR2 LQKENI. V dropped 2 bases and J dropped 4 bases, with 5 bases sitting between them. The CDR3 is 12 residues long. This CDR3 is CASSPAGETQYF. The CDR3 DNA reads TGTGCCAGCTCACCAGCGGGAGAGACCCAGTACTTC. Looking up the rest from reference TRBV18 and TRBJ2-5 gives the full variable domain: NAGVMQNPRHLVRRRGQEARLRCSPMKGHSHVYWYRQLPEEGLKFMVYLQKENIIDESGMPKERFSAEFPKEGPSILRIQQVVRGDSAAYFCASSPAGETQYFGPGTRLLVL.

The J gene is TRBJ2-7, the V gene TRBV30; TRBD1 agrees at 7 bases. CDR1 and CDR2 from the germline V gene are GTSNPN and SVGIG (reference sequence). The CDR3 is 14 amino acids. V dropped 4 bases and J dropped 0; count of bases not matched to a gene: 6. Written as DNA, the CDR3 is TGTGCCTGGACCCGAGGGGACAGCTCCTACGAGCAGTACTTC. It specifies CAWTRGDSSYEQYF.

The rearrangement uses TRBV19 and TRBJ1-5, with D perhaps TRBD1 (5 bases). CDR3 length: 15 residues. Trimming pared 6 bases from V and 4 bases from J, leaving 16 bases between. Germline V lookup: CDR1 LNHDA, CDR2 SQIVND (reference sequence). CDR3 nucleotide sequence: TGTGCCAGTAGAGATACAGGACCTTCTAATCAGCCCCAGCATTTT. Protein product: CASRDTGPSNQPQHF.

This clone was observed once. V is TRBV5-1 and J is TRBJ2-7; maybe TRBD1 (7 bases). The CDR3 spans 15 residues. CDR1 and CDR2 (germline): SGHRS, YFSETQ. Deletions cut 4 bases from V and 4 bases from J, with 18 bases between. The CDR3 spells CASSPGGRQGYEQYF. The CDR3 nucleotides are TGCGCCAGCAGCCCAGGAGGGAGACAGGGTTACGAGCAGTACTTC. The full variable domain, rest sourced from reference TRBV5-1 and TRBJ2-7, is KAGVTQTPRYLIKTRGQQVTLSCSPISGHRSVSWYQQTPGQGLQFLFEYFSETQRNKGNFPGRFSGRQFSNSRSEMNVSTLELGDSALYLCASSPGGRQGYEQYFGPGTRLTVT.

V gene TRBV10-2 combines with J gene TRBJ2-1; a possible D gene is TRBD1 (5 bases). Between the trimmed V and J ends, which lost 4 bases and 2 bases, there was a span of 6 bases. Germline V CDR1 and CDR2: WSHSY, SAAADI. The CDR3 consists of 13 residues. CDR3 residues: CASSGQTYNEQFF. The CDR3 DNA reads TGCGCCAGCAGTGGACAGACCTACAATGAGCAGTTCTTC.

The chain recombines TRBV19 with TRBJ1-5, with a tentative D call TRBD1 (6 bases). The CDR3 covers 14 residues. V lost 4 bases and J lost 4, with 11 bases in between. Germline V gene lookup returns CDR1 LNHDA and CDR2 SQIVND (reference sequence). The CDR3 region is CASSTTGPNQPQHF. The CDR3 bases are TGTGCCAGTAGTACCACAGGGCCTAATCAGCCCCAGCATTTT. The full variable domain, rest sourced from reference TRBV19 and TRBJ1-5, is DGGITQSPKYLFRKEGQNVTLSCEQNLNHDAMYWYRQDPGQGLRLIYYSQIVNDFQKGDIAEGYSVSREKKESFPLTVTSAQKNPTAFYLCASSTTGPNQPQHFGDGTRLSIL.